This T cell receptor (beta chain) was sequenced for a study of shared clonotypes between healthy human individuals. CD4+ cell separation produced CD45RA+ naive and CD45RA-negative memory subsets. The table came from immunoSEQ multiplex PCR; TCRdb's copy has only in-frame clones and leaves some out. The sample includes some 2.1 million clones, 90% to 95% of them seen just once. CDR1 and CDR2 (germline): ENHRY, SYGVKD. V gave up 8 bases and J gave up 2 bases; unmatched junction bases: 8. The length of the CDR3 is 14 residues. Sequenced material: naive CD4+ T cells sorted from blood. Documented subset: CD45RA+ positively selected. V and J are TRBV10-3 and TRBJ1-2; 7 nucleotides match TRBD1. The clonotype comes from a man aged 18 to 29 in good health. The CDR3 DNA reads TGTGCCATCTCGGGGGACAGCCCAAACTATGGCTACACCTTC. This translates into CAISGDSPNYGYTF.